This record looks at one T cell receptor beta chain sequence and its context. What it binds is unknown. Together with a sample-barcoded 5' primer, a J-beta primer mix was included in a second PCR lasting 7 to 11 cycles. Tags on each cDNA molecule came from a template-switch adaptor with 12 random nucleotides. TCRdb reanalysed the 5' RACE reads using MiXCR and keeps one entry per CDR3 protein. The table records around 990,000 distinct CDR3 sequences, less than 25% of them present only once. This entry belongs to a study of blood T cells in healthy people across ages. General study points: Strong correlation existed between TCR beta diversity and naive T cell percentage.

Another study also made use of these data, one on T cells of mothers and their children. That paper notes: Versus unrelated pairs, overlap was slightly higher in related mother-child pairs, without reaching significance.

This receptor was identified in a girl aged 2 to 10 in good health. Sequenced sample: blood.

Here the CDR3 reads CASSSGDRVYEQYF. The CDR3 nucleotides are TGCGCCAGCAGCTCCGGAGACAGGGTCTACGAGCAGTACTTC. The chain has TRBV5-1 and TRBJ2-7; 7 nucleotides align to TRBD1. CDR1 and CDR2 (germline): SGHRS, YFSETQ. The CDR3 covers 14 residues. Trimming at V came to 3 bases and at J to 3 bases, leaving 6 bases not matched to a gene. Together with reference TRBV5-1 and TRBJ2-7, the CDR3 gives the full variable domain: KAGVTQTPRYLIKTRGQQVTLSCSPISGHRSVSWYQQTPGQGLQFLFEYFSETQRNKGNFPGRFSGRQFSNSRSEMNVSTLELGDSALYLCASSSGDRVYEQYFGPGTRLTVT.